The rows below give T cell receptor beta chains drawn from one sample of a study of T cells after posttransplantation cyclophosphamide. Libraries were prepared by immunoSEQ multiplex PCR; TCRdb keeps only in-frame clonotypes and omits some of them. The sample was found to contain approximately 5,400 clones, and every one recurs. The sequenced sample was PBMCs, obtained after allogeneic stem cell transplant with posttransplant cyclophosphamide. The receptors originated from a male patient aged 60-69 years who received an allogeneic stem cell transplant from a related donor, was CMV-positive, and had no GVHD. The graft donor may have contributed some T cells. CDR3s include the opening cysteine and the closing phenylalanine or tryptophan. Each record gives: CDR3 length, D gene, V gene, J gene, clone size, CDR3 DNA, CDR3 protein. The D gene is left open where the match is weak. For some rows the clone size is stated as once, few or many, or as a class when expanded; others skip it.

len: 13
d_gene: TRBD1
v_gene: TRBV19
j_gene: TRBJ1-3
abundance: NA
CDR3nt: TGTGCCAGTAGGGGACAGTCTGGAAACACCATATATTTT
CDR3aa: CASRGQSGNTIYF

len: 11
d_gene: NA
v_gene: TRBV29-1
j_gene: TRBJ1-1
abundance: many
CDR3nt: TGCAGCGTTGAACGGAGCCGCGAAGCTTTCTTT
CDR3aa: CSVERSREAFF

len: 17
d_gene: NA
v_gene: TRBV7-6
j_gene: TRBJ1-4
abundance: many
CDR3nt: TGTGCCAGCAGCTTCAACAGGGTGGATGGAACTAATGAAAAACTGTTTTTT
CDR3aa: CASSFNRVDGTNEKLFF

len: 15
d_gene: TRBD2
v_gene: TRBV7-2
j_gene: TRBJ2-2
abundance: many
CDR3nt: TGTGCCAGCAGCATTAGCGGGGGGAACACCGGGGAGCTGTTTTTT
CDR3aa: CASSISGGNTGELFF

len: 13
d_gene: NA
v_gene: TRBV7-8
j_gene: TRBJ1-2
abundance: few
CDR3nt: TGTGCCAGCAGCTCCGACAGGTGGAATGGCTACACCTTC
CDR3aa: CASSSDRWNGYTF

len: 14
d_gene: NA
v_gene: TRBV7-9
j_gene: TRBJ1-2
abundance: many
CDR3nt: TGTGCCAGCAGTTACAACCAGGGGAACTATGGCTACACCTTC
CDR3aa: CASSYNQGNYGYTF

len: 17
d_gene: NA
v_gene: TRBV30
j_gene: TRBJ1-6
abundance: NA
CDR3nt: TGTGCCTGGAGTGTGCGTCTGGCCGCACGGAGGAATTCACCCCTCCACTTT
CDR3aa: CAWSVRLAARRNSPLHF

len: 15
d_gene: NA
v_gene: TRBV5-1
j_gene: TRBJ2-3
abundance: NA
CDR3nt: TGCGCCAGCAGCTTGGGAAGCGGGCACACAGATACGCAGTATTTT
CDR3aa: CASSLGSGHTDTQYF

len: 18
d_gene: TRBD2
v_gene: TRBV2
j_gene: TRBJ2-3
abundance: few
CDR3nt: TGTGCCAGCAGTGGAGGGACTAGCGGGGGCGATATCACAGATACGCAGTATTTT
CDR3aa: CASSGGTSGGDITDTQYF

len: 15
d_gene: TRBD2
v_gene: TRBV7-2
j_gene: TRBJ2-7
abundance: many
CDR3nt: TGTGCCAGCAGCCCTTGGTCGGGGGGGCTCTACGAGCAGTACTTC
CDR3aa: CASSPWSGGLYEQYF

len: 16
d_gene: TRBD1
v_gene: TRBV6-6
j_gene: TRBJ2-7
abundance: many
CDR3nt: TGTGCCAGCAGTTACCTCGGACAGGGAACTTTGTACGAGCAGTACTTC
CDR3aa: CASSYLGQGTLYEQYF

len: 15
d_gene: TRBD2
v_gene: TRBV5-1
j_gene: TRBJ2-2
abundance: few
CDR3nt: TGCGCCAGCAGCTCCGGGGGGGCGGTCACCGGGGAGCTGTTTTTT
CDR3aa: CASSSGGAVTGELFF

len: 12
d_gene: NA
v_gene: TRBV18
j_gene: TRBJ2-1
abundance: medium-sized
CDR3nt: TGTGCCAGCTCAGTACGGGTGAATGAGCAGTTCTTC
CDR3aa: CASSVRVNEQFF

len: 14
d_gene: NA
v_gene: TRBV19
j_gene: TRBJ2-7
abundance: medium-sized
CDR3nt: TGTGCCAGTAGTCCCGGCAGGCGTACCTACGAGCAGTACTTC
CDR3aa: CASSPGRRTYEQYF

len: 17
d_gene: TRBD2
v_gene: TRBV4-1
j_gene: TRBJ2-6
abundance: NA
CDR3nt: TGCGCCAGCAGCCCTGGGGGGGGGTACTCTGGGGCCAACGTCCTGACTTTC
CDR3aa: CASSPGGGYSGANVLTF

len: 13
d_gene: NA
v_gene: TRBV5-1
j_gene: TRBJ2-7
abundance: many
CDR3nt: TGCGCCAGCAGCGGGGGGGCTTCATCCGAGCAGTACTTC
CDR3aa: CASSGGASSEQYF

len: 16
d_gene: TRBD2
v_gene: TRBV15
j_gene: TRBJ2-1
abundance: medium-sized
CDR3nt: TGTGCCACCAGCAGAGATCTAGGACTAGCGGCCAATGAGCAGTTCTTC
CDR3aa: CATSRDLGLAANEQFF

len: 16
d_gene: TRBD1
v_gene: TRBV25-1
j_gene: TRBJ1-1
abundance: NA
CDR3nt: TGTGCCAGCAGTGAATATCGGGACAGCTTATTATCTGAAGCTTTCTTT
CDR3aa: CASSEYRDSLLSEAFF

len: 14
d_gene: NA
v_gene: TRBV7-9
j_gene: TRBJ2-7
abundance: many
CDR3nt: TGTGCCAGCAGCTTTAGTCAGGCCTCCTACGAGCAGTACTTC
CDR3aa: CASSFSQASYEQYF

len: 14
d_gene: TRBD2
v_gene: TRBV7-9
j_gene: TRBJ2-3
abundance: NA
CDR3nt: TGTGCCAGCAGCTTACAGGGCGGGGGGGATACGCAGTATTTT
CDR3aa: CASSLQGGGDTQYF

len: 15
d_gene: NA
v_gene: TRBV14
j_gene: TRBJ2-3
abundance: NA
CDR3nt: TGTGCCAGCAGCGGGACTCTTAACCCCACAGATACGCAGTATTTT
CDR3aa: CASSGTLNPTDTQYF

len: 14
d_gene: NA
v_gene: TRBV10-3
j_gene: TRBJ1-5
abundance: many
CDR3nt: TGTGCCATCAGGGCCGAAGGAGGCAATCAGCCCCAGCATTTT
CDR3aa: CAIRAEGGNQPQHF

len: 18
d_gene: NA
v_gene: TRBV4-1
j_gene: TRBJ1-1
abundance: many
CDR3nt: TGCGCCAGCAGCCAAGAGGCTGGGGGCGGTCGATTGAACACTGAAGCTTTCTTT
CDR3aa: CASSQEAGGGRLNTEAFF

len: 12
d_gene: TRBD2
v_gene: TRBV28
j_gene: TRBJ2-7
abundance: many
CDR3nt: TGTGCCAGTCAGCGGGGCTCCTACGAGCAGTACTTC
CDR3aa: CASQRGSYEQYF

len: 15
d_gene: NA
v_gene: TRBV9
j_gene: TRBJ1-4
abundance: many
CDR3nt: TGTGCCAGCAGCGAAGGGGATGGGGGGAATGAAAAACTGTTTTTT
CDR3aa: CASSEGDGGNEKLFF

len: 14
d_gene: NA
v_gene: TRBV27
j_gene: TRBJ1-1
abundance: few
CDR3nt: TGTGCCAGCAGTTTAGGACAGACTTTCACTGAAGCTTTCTTT
CDR3aa: CASSLGQTFTEAFF

len: 16
d_gene: NA
v_gene: TRBV6-5
j_gene: TRBJ1-6
abundance: medium-sized
CDR3nt: TGTGCCAGCAGTTATTATGCCCGCGGTACGAATTCACCCCTCCACTTT
CDR3aa: CASSYYARGTNSPLHF

len: 12
d_gene: NA
v_gene: TRBV28
j_gene: TRBJ2-5
abundance: many
CDR3nt: TGTGCCAGCAGTTTTTCACAAGAGACCCAGTACTTC
CDR3aa: CASSFSQETQYF

len: 14
d_gene: NA
v_gene: TRBV5-1
j_gene: TRBJ1-6
abundance: many
CDR3nt: TGCGCCAGCTCTCCCCCTCGACAGGATTCACCCCTCCACTTT
CDR3aa: CASSPPRQDSPLHF

len: 13
d_gene: NA
v_gene: TRBV10-3
j_gene: TRBJ2-2
abundance: many
CDR3nt: TGTGCCATCAGTGACAGGAACACCGGGGAGCTGTTTTTT
CDR3aa: CAISDRNTGELFF

len: 14
d_gene: NA
v_gene: TRBV14
j_gene: TRBJ2-3
abundance: many
CDR3nt: TGTGCCAGCAGCCATGGGGGGGCAAAAGATACGCAGTATTTT
CDR3aa: CASSHGGAKDTQYF

len: 16
d_gene: TRBD1
v_gene: TRBV6-5
j_gene: TRBJ1-6
abundance: medium-sized
CDR3nt: TGTGCCAGCAGTTACTCCCCGGACAGGGTGGATTCACCCCTCCACTTT
CDR3aa: CASSYSPDRVDSPLHF

len: 18
d_gene: TRBD1
v_gene: TRBV4-1
j_gene: TRBJ1-3
abundance: many
CDR3nt: TGCGCCAGCAGCCAAGTGGACCTGACAGGGCGGCTTGGAAACACCATATATTTT
CDR3aa: CASSQVDLTGRLGNTIYF

len: 13
d_gene: TRBD1
v_gene: TRBV30
j_gene: TRBJ2-2
abundance: many
CDR3nt: TGTGCCTGGTGGTCAGGGGGATCGGGGGAGCTGTTTTTT
CDR3aa: CAWWSGGSGELFF

len: 18
d_gene: NA
v_gene: TRBV11-2
j_gene: TRBJ1-2
abundance: many
CDR3nt: TGTGCCAGCAGCTTGTCCGAACGGGACACTTCGGGAAAATATGGCTACACCTTC
CDR3aa: CASSLSERDTSGKYGYTF

len: 15
d_gene: NA
v_gene: TRBV7-3
j_gene: TRBJ2-2
abundance: many
CDR3nt: TGTGCCAGCAGCTTAAGCGGGTGGGGCACCGGGGAGCTGTTTTTT
CDR3aa: CASSLSGWGTGELFF

len: 15
d_gene: NA
v_gene: TRBV19
j_gene: TRBJ2-1
abundance: many
CDR3nt: TGTGCCAGTAGTACGGACTGGAGCTCCTACAATGAGCAGTTCTTC
CDR3aa: CASSTDWSSYNEQFF

len: 16
d_gene: TRBD1
v_gene: TRBV5-1
j_gene: TRBJ1-2
abundance: many
CDR3nt: TGCGCCAGCAGCTTGACTTGGGGACAGGGGTCAGCGGGCTACACCTTC
CDR3aa: CASSLTWGQGSAGYTF

len: 11
d_gene: NA
v_gene: TRBV28
j_gene: TRBJ2-3
abundance: few
CDR3nt: TGTGCCAGCAGAGGGAACCGGGGACAGTATTTT
CDR3aa: CASRGNRGQYF

len: 15
d_gene: TRBD1
v_gene: TRBV11-2
j_gene: TRBJ2-1
abundance: NA
CDR3nt: TGTGCCAGCAGCTCGATCACGACAGGGCGGAATGAGCAGTTCTTC
CDR3aa: CASSSITTGRNEQFF

len: 14
d_gene: NA
v_gene: TRBV7-2
j_gene: TRBJ1-2
abundance: few
CDR3nt: TGTGCCAGCAGCCGTTATAGCGGGGGCGGTGGCTACACCTTC
CDR3aa: CASSRYSGGGGYTF

len: 17
d_gene: TRBD1
v_gene: TRBV6-1
j_gene: TRBJ1-4
abundance: many
CDR3nt: TGTGCCAGCAGTGAAGCGGACAGGGGGAGAAGTAATGAAAAACTGTTTTTT
CDR3aa: CASSEADRGRSNEKLFF

len: 16
d_gene: NA
v_gene: TRBV9
j_gene: TRBJ2-2
abundance: few
CDR3nt: TGTGCCAGCAGCGTAAGGGGCGATGCGAACACCGGGGAGCTGTTTTTT
CDR3aa: CASSVRGDANTGELFF

len: 15
d_gene: TRBD2
v_gene: TRBV6-5
j_gene: TRBJ2-1
abundance: NA
CDR3nt: TGTGCCAGCACCGCAACTAGCGGGGGGTACAATGAGCAGTTCTTC
CDR3aa: CASTATSGGYNEQFF

len: 14
d_gene: TRBD1
v_gene: TRBV27
j_gene: TRBJ2-7
abundance: few
CDR3nt: TGTGCCAGCAGTACCGGACAGGGGGCAAGGGAGCAGTACTTC
CDR3aa: CASSTGQGAREQYF

len: 13
d_gene: NA
v_gene: TRBV27
j_gene: TRBJ2-7
abundance: NA
CDR3nt: TGTGCCAGCAGACCCATGGGCAGCTACGAGCAGTACTTC
CDR3aa: CASRPMGSYEQYF

len: 15
d_gene: NA
v_gene: TRBV5-1
j_gene: TRBJ1-1
abundance: NA
CDR3nt: TGCGCCAGCAGACGTATAGGTTCATGGGACACTAAAGCTTTCTTT
CDR3aa: CASRRIGSWDTKAFF

len: 13
d_gene: NA
v_gene: TRBV6-5
j_gene: TRBJ2-5
abundance: many
CDR3nt: TGTGCCAGCAGTTACTCGATGGGAGGGACCCAGTACTTC
CDR3aa: CASSYSMGGTQYF

len: 14
d_gene: NA
v_gene: TRBV28
j_gene: TRBJ2-7
abundance: many
CDR3nt: TGTGCCAGCAGTTCAACCCTAGGCAGAGGGGAGCAGTACTTC
CDR3aa: CASSSTLGRGEQYF

len: 16
d_gene: TRBD2
v_gene: TRBV10-3
j_gene: TRBJ2-7
abundance: many
CDR3nt: TGTGCCATCAGTGCGGGGACTAGCGGGGGGGCCTACGAGCAGTACTTC
CDR3aa: CAISAGTSGGAYEQYF

len: 14
d_gene: NA
v_gene: TRBV7-9
j_gene: TRBJ1-1
abundance: many
CDR3nt: TGTGCCAGCACGGAGACCCGTGGAGAAACTGAAGCTTTCTTT
CDR3aa: CASTETRGETEAFF

len: 14
d_gene: TRBD1
v_gene: TRBV5-4
j_gene: TRBJ2-7
abundance: many
CDR3nt: TGTGCCAGCAGCTCAACCGGGACAGCTCACGAGCAGTACTTC
CDR3aa: CASSSTGTAHEQYF

len: 14
d_gene: TRBD1
v_gene: TRBV23-1
j_gene: TRBJ2-1
abundance: few
CDR3nt: TGCGCCAGCAGTCGAGACAGGGTTGAAAATGAGCAGTTCTTC
CDR3aa: CASSRDRVENEQFF

len: 12
d_gene: NA
v_gene: TRBV6-5
j_gene: TRBJ1-1
abundance: many
CDR3nt: TGTGCCAGCAGTCGTATGAACACTGAAGCTTTCTTT
CDR3aa: CASSRMNTEAFF

len: 13
d_gene: NA
v_gene: TRBV5-6
j_gene: TRBJ1-1
abundance: many
CDR3nt: TGTGCCAGCCTGTACTCAGGGAGGACTGAAGCTTTCTTT
CDR3aa: CASLYSGRTEAFF